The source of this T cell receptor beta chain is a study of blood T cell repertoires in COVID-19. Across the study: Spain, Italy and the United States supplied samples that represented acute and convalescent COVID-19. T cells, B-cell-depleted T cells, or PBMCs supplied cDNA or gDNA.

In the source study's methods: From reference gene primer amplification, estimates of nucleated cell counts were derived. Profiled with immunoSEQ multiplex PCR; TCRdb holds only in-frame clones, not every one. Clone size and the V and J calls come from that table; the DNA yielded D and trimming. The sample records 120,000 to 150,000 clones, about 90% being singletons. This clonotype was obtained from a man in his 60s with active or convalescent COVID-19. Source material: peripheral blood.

The CDR3 is CASILNPRQLPTYEQYF. The CDR3, as DNA: TGTGCCAGCATCCTCAACCCCAGACAGCTCCCCACCTACGAGCAGTACTTC. The V call is TRBV25-1, the J call TRBJ2-7; the D gene is possibly TRBD1 (5 bases). With 7 bases removed from V and 2 bases from J, the gap between germline ends came to 24 bases. CDR1 and CDR2 from the germline V gene are MGHDK and SYGVNS. The CDR3 sequence is 17 residues long.